The 9 T cell receptor beta chains below were found in one sample sequenced in a study of T cell repertoires in cytomegalovirus infection. Their antigens are not known. TCRdb called the reads again in MiXCR, with one record for every CDR3 protein. The sample shows roughly 700,000 distinct CDR3 sequences, around 32% of them seen only once. Material: cultured PBMCs, obtained from culture after CMV antigen stimulation. The receptors here all came from a human donor in good health (CMV status not recorded). Some clones in this sample may be carry-over from other donors' samples.

This clonotype was recorded a few times. This chain links TRBV4-1 with TRBJ2-1; possibly TRBD1 for D (7 bases). Germline V gene data show CDR1 as MGHRA and CDR2 as YSYEKL. V gave up 1 base and J gave up 3 bases, with 16 bases separating them. There are 17 residues in the CDR3. CDR3 loop: CASSQVQGGAFYNEQFF. The DNA of the CDR3 is TGCGCCAGCAGCCAAGTCCAGGGGGGCGCTTTCTACAATGAGCAGTTCTTC.

In its sample, this clonotype was seen many times. The chain's CDR3 is CASSPVHTDTQYF. CDR3 bases: TGTGCCAGCAGTCCGGTCCATACAGATACGCAGTATTTT. The chain links TRBV7-9 to TRBJ2-3; D remains ambiguous. Germline V gene data show CDR1 as SEHNR and CDR2 as FQNEAQ (reference sequence). V lost 6 bases, J lost 3 bases, and 10 bases lay in between. The CDR3 is 13 residues long.

Details on this clonotype: A much more abundant neighbour one base away suggests this may be a read error. The CDR3 region is CASRGDRAYEQYF. The CDR3 DNA reads as TGTGCCAGCAGAGGGGACAGGGCCTACGAGCAGTACTTC. This rearrangement joins TRBV2 to TRBJ2-7; 9 bases are shared with TRBD1. The germline V gene encodes CDR1 SNHLY and CDR2 FYNNEI. Trimming cost V 6 bases and J 2 bases; bases outside gene matches: 2. The CDR3 totals 13 residues. Variable domain in full (rest from reference TRBV2 and TRBJ2-7): EPEVTQTPSHQVTQMGQEVILRCVPISNHLYFYWYRQILGQKVEFLVSFYNNEISEKSEIFDDQFSVERPDGSNFTLKIRSTKLEDSAMYFCASRGDRAYEQYFGPGTRLTVT.

This sequence joins TRBV7-6 and TRBJ2-1; tentatively, D is TRBD1 or TRBD2 (5 bases each). CDR1 and CDR2 from the germline V gene are SGHVS and FNYEAQ. The CDR3 covers 15 residues. The V end lost 1 base, the J end lost 5 bases, and 12 bases lay between the germline ends. The CDR3 sequence is CASSLVGGFNNEQFF. The CDR3 DNA reads TGTGCCAGCAGCTTAGTTGGGGGTTTCAACAATGAGCAGTTCTTC.

The gene calls are TRBV4-3 and TRBJ2-5; 9 positions agree with TRBD2. The CDR3 extends over 16 amino acids. Germline V gene sequence: CDR1 LGHNA, CDR2 YSLEER. With V trimmed by 1 base and J by 7 bases, 10 bases remained unmatched. The CDR3 spells CASSQVPSGDMVTQYF. The CDR3 nucleotides are TGCGCCAGCAGCCAAGTCCCTAGCGGGGACATGGTGACCCAGTACTTC.

This chain joins TRBV5-5 and TRBJ1-5; no reliable D call. This CDR3 has 13 residues. From germline, CDR1 is SGHKS and CDR2 YYEKEE (reference sequence). Between the trimmed V and J ends, which lost 4 bases and 4 bases, there was a span of 9 bases. The CDR3 region is CASSRAPNQPQHF. The CDR3 DNA follows: TGTGCCAGCAGCCGGGCTCCGAATCAGCCCCAGCATTTT.

The chain couples TRBV7-2 to TRBJ2-7; D is possibly TRBD2 (7 bases). Per the germline V gene, CDR1 is SGHTA and CDR2 is FQGNSA. The CDR3 is 13 amino acids. V lost 6 bases and J 2 bases, leaving 11 bases between the germline ends. This CDR3 reads CASSRGGPYEQYF. Written as DNA, the CDR3 is TGTGCCAGCAGTCGCGGGGGCCCCTACGAGCAGTACTTC.

The chain couples TRBV12-5 to TRBJ1-1; D is undetermined. This CDR3 contains 13 residues. CDR1 and CDR2 from the germline V gene are LGHNT and FRNRAP. Trimming took off 2 bases at V and 1 base at J, with 5 bases between the two ends. The CDR3 nucleotides are TGTGCTAGTGGTTTGCAGCCGAACACTGAAGCTTTCTTT. It translates to CASGLQPNTEAFF.

This chain joins TRBV12-3 or TRBV12-4 and TRBJ1-4; TRBD1 matches 7 bases. The CDR3 has 14 amino acids. Germline trimming cut 1 base from V and 8 bases from J; bases unmatched to any gene: 4. The CDR3 bases are TGTGCCAGCAGTTTAGGACAGGGTCAGGAAAAACTGTTTTTT. Its translation is CASSLGQGQEKLFF.